The 22 T cell receptor beta chains given below trace back to one sample, sequenced in a study of CD8+CD57+ T cells in acquired aplastic anemia. Genomic DNA, serving as template, underwent TCR beta VDJ and CDR3 profiling. Each CDR3 protein gets one entry after TCRdb re-called the reads with MiXCR. In the table there are a few hundred thousand distinct CDR3 sequences, around 32% of which are singletons. Sequencing used sorted CD4+, CD8+, or CD8+CD57+ T cells (not recorded which) from PBMCs. The receptors were sampled from a human donor in good health, serving as a control.

The chain is built from TRBV5-5 and TRBJ2-5; D gene ambiguous. Trimming pared 3 bases from V and 1 base from J, leaving 10 bases between. CDR1 SGHKS and CDR2 YYEKEE come from the germline V gene (reference sequence). The CDR3 is 14 amino acids. CDR3 in amino acids: CASSSYSSQETQYF. As DNA, the CDR3 is TGTGCCAGCAGCTCCTACAGTAGCCAAGAGACCCAGTACTTC.

The gene calls are TRBV10-1 and TRBJ1-3, with D tentatively TRBD1 (5 bases). The CDR3 runs 14 residues. V lost 7 bases to trimming and J lost 0 bases, with 10 bases between them. Germline CDR1 is WNHNN and CDR2 is SYGVQD (reference sequence). CDR3 sequence (DNA): TGCGCCAGCAACAGGATCCGCTCTGGAAACACCATATATTTT. Translating gives CASNRIRSGNTIYF.

V gene TRBV27 combines with J gene TRBJ2-5; TRBD1 agrees at 10 bases. This CDR3 spans 14 amino acids. V shed 10 bases, J shed 5 bases, and the junction held 10 bases outside the gene matches. CDR1 and CDR2 (germline): MNHEY, SMNVEV (reference sequence). Here the CDR3 DNA reads TGTGCCAACACGCCGGGACAGGGGAACGAGACCCAGTACTTC. It is translated as CANTPGQGNETQYF.

V gene TRBV10-3 combines with J gene TRBJ2-2; 13 positions agree with TRBD2. CDR3 length: 17 residues. Germline V gene sequence: CDR1 ENHRY, CDR2 SYGVKD. The junction had 4 bases not matched to a gene; V was cut back by 5 bases and J by 1 base. CDR3 coding DNA: TGTGCCATCAGTAGACTAGCGGGGGGCCTGAACACCGGGGAGCTGTTTTTT. Translating it yields CAISRLAGGLNTGELFF.

V and J are TRBV9 and TRBJ2-5; 7 bases agree with TRBD2. Germline V gene data show CDR1 as SGDLS and CDR2 as YYNGEE. With V trimmed by 0 bases and J by 5 bases, 10 bases remained unmatched. CDR3 length: 16 residues. The DNA for the CDR3 is TGTGCCAGCAGCGTAGGTGGGGGGGGAGTGGCGGAGACCCAGTACTTC. Residues: CASSVGGGGVAETQYF.

In its sample, this clonotype was seen many times. V and J are TRBV6-1 and TRBJ2-7; 7 bases are a match to TRBD1. The CDR3 runs to 15 residues. With 4 bases clipped from V and 1 base from J, the junction kept 7 bases outside the gene matches. In germline, CDR1 is MNHNS, CDR2 SASEGT. The CDR3 region has the DNA TGTGCCAGCAGTGCAAGGTGGGACAGTTCCTACGAGCAGTACTTC. It codes for CASSARWDSSYEQYF.

At least ten counts were recorded for this clonotype. The J gene is TRBJ1-2, the V gene TRBV2, with D perhaps TRBD1 (6 bases). With 2 bases removed from V and 7 bases from J, the gap between germline ends came to 11 bases. This CDR3 has 13 amino acids. Germline CDR1 SNHLY, CDR2 FYNNEI. The DNA for the CDR3 is TGTGCCAGCAGTGAAATTGCACAGGGTGGCTACACCTTC. It yields the protein CASSEIAQGGYTF.

This clonotype occurred many times. The chain recombines TRBV29-1 with TRBJ1-2; 8 bases fit TRBD1. J gave up 4 bases and V 7 bases, and 2 bases lay outside the gene matches. CDR1 is SQVTM and CDR2 is ANQGSEA in the germline V gene. The CDR3 runs 11 residues. The CDR3 loop reads CSAQGGYGYTF. For the CDR3, the DNA is TGCAGCGCACAGGGGGGCTATGGCTACACCTTC.

CDR3 region: CATIRAVEAFF. CDR3 coding DNA: TGTGCCACCATCCGGGCAGTTGAAGCTTTCTTT. The rearrangement links TRBV24-1 to TRBJ1-1; unclear D gene. This CDR3 is 11 amino acids long. The germline gives CDR1 KGHDR, CDR2 SFDVKD. V lost 8 bases and J 7 bases, leaving 10 bases between the germline ends.

This clonotype has a handful of counts. The chain carries TRBV19 and TRBJ2-7; D gene unclear. CDR1 and CDR2 from the germline V gene are LNHDA and SQIVND (reference sequence). The V and J ends lost 1 base and 1 base respectively, with 11 bases between them. This CDR3 has 15 amino acids. CDR3 residues: CASSIGMTLSYEQYF. The CDR3 coding sequence is TGTGCCAGTAGTATAGGTATGACACTTTCCTACGAGCAGTACTTC.

The chain couples TRBV12-3 or TRBV12-4 to TRBJ1-2, with TRBD1 matching over 9 bases. CDR3 size: 16 residues. V lost 6 bases, J lost 1 base, and 9 bases stayed unmatched. The CDR3 sequence: CASRYRDRAGNYGYTF. The CDR3 coding sequence is TGTGCCAGCAGATACCGGGACAGGGCGGGTAACTATGGCTACACCTTC.

This clonotype was observed a few times. Germline and junction disagree at one end, which may indicate a read error. The CDR3 bases are TGCAGTGCGAGAGCGGGGCCACCTATGAACACTGAAGCTTTCTTT. The encoded protein is CSARAGPPMNTEAFF. The V gene is TRBV20-1, the J gene TRBJ1-1; D possibly corresponds to TRBD1 (5 bases). This CDR3 spans 15 amino acids. Germline V gene data show CDR1 as DFQATT and CDR2 as SNEGSKA (reference sequence).

The table lists this clonotype with many counts. The chain employs TRBV5-1 and TRBJ2-3; tentative D call: TRBD2 (6 bases). Germline CDR1 SGHRS, CDR2 YFSETQ. This CDR3 contains 15 residues. With 0 bases removed from V and 1 base from J, the gap between germline ends came to 9 bases. Here the CDR3 reads CASSLGEVGTDTQYF. Written as DNA, the CDR3 is TGCGCCAGCAGCTTGGGGGAGGTGGGCACAGATACGCAGTATTTT. The entire variable domain, with the rest obtained from reference TRBV5-1 and TRBJ2-3, is as follows: KAGVTQTPRYLIKTRGQQVTLSCSPISGHRSVSWYQQTPGQGLQFLFEYFSETQRNKGNFPGRFSGRQFSNSRSEMNVSTLELGDSALYLCASSLGEVGTDTQYFGPGTRLTVL.

This clonotype has just a few counts. The chain uses TRBV19 and TRBJ2-7; TRBD2 matches 7 bases. After removal of 5 bases from V and 2 bases from J, the junction contained 3 bases not matched to a gene. CDR1 and CDR2 from the germline V gene are LNHDA and SQIVND (reference sequence). This CDR3 comprises 13 residues. CDR3 sequence (DNA): TGTGCCAGTAGTCGGGGGGACCCCTACGAGCAGTACTTC. Its protein product is CASSRGDPYEQYF.

Many counts were recorded for this clonotype. V and J are TRBV29-1 and TRBJ2-1; TRBD2 agrees at 7 bases. This CDR3 contains 12 residues. V shed 2 bases and J 13 bases; nucleotides not matched to a gene: 8. Germline V gene sequence: CDR1 SQVTM, CDR2 ANQGSEA. This CDR3 reads CSVERMAAGQFF. CDR3 DNA sequence: TGCAGCGTTGAAAGGATGGCAGCGGGACAGTTCTTC.

This clonotype was counted at least ten times. CDR3 sequence (DNA): TGCAGTGCTAGAGATGGAGGCAGGGAGAACTATGGCTACACCTTC. Translation gives CSARDGGRENYGYTF. The chain has TRBV20-1 and TRBJ1-2, with a possible D match to TRBD1 (5 bases). The CDR3 has 15 residues. Germline-derived CDR1 and CDR2 are DFQATT and SNEGSKA (reference sequence). V lost 0 bases and J 2 bases, leaving 13 bases between the germline ends.

The rearrangement links TRBV2 to TRBJ2-1, with 7 bases identical to TRBD2. CDR1 and CDR2 from the germline V gene are SNHLY and FYNNEI. This CDR3 comprises 23 residues. V shed 4 bases and J 5 bases; nucleotides not matched to a gene: 32. Here the CDR3 reads CASSGAGPIPSGANVPGNNEQFF. The CDR3 DNA reads as TGTGCCAGCAGTGGCGCCGGGCCAATTCCTAGCGGAGCAAACGTGCCCGGGAACAATGAGCAGTTCTTC. The full variable domain, in which reference TRBV2 and TRBJ2-1 provide the parts outside the CDR3, is EPEVTQTPSHQVTQMGQEVILRCVPISNHLYFYWYRQILGQKVEFLVSFYNNEISEKSEIFDDQFSVERPDGSNFTLKIRSTKLEDSAMYFCASSGAGPIPSGANVPGNNEQFFGPGTRLTVL.

This clonotype was counted only a few times. A much more abundant neighbour one base away suggests this may be a read error. V is TRBV19 and J is TRBJ2-7; 11 nucleotides line up with TRBD2. Per germline, CDR1 LNHDA and CDR2 SQIVND (reference sequence). The CDR3 loop spans 15 amino acids. V trimming: 3 bases; J trimming: 6 bases; junction bases outside the gene matches: 7. The CDR3 DNA reads TGTGCCAGTAGTATCACTAGCGGGGGAACGGGCGAGCAGTACTTC. It translates to CASSITSGGTGEQYF.

Comment on this clonotype: Relative to the germline gene, one junction end is altered; a read error may explain this. The genes are TRBV10-3 and TRBJ2-1, with 7 bases that match TRBD1. Germline V gene sequence: CDR1 ENHRY, CDR2 SYGVKD. The CDR3 is made up of 14 amino acids. The CDR3 sequence is CAMSERGLDNEQFF. The CDR3 region has the DNA TGTGCCATGAGTGAAAGGGGGCTGGACAATGAGCAGTTCTTC.

The chain employs TRBV20-1 and TRBJ2-1, with 14 bases aligning to TRBD2. This CDR3 contains 15 residues. The germline CDR1 and CDR2 sequences are DFQATT and SNEGSKA (reference sequence). Germline trimming cut 4 bases from V and 12 bases from J; bases unmatched to any gene: 11. CDR3 in DNA: TGCAGTGCTATAGCCGGGACTAGCGGGAGCATTGGGCAGTTCTTC. Its protein is CSAIAGTSGSIGQFF.

This clonotype was picked up many times. V is TRBV10-3 and J is TRBJ2-1, with 16 positions matching TRBD2. The CDR3 covers 15 residues. Germline loops: CDR1 ENHRY, CDR2 SYGVKD. V was pared by 10 bases and J by 5 bases, with 5 bases of the junction left unmatched. The CDR3, as DNA: TGTGCCACGGGGACTAGCGGGGGGGTCGACAATGAGCAGTTCTTC. It is translated as CATGTSGGVDNEQFF.

This clonotype was found many times. The chain carries TRBV28 and TRBJ1-2; D is ambiguous. Germline CDR1 and CDR2: MDHEN and SYDVKM. With 3 bases removed from V and 4 bases from J, the gap between germline ends came to 6 bases. CDR3 length: 12 residues. For the CDR3, the DNA is TGTGCCAGCAGTTTTCTCAGCTATGGCTACACCTTC. This codes for CASSFLSYGYTF.